This T cell receptor (beta chain) was found in a study of blood T cell repertoires in COVID-19. Study at large: Sites across the United States, Italy and Spain contributed samples from acute and convalescent COVID-19. Sample material is recorded as cDNA or gDNA derived from T cells, B-cell-depleted T cells, or PBMCs.

Trimming removed 3 bases from V and 3 bases from J, with 8 bases in between. Germline CDR1 is KGHDR and CDR2 is SFDVKD. This CDR3 comprises 13 residues. Authors' data handling: Estimation of nucleated cell counts was performed using reference gene primer amplification. Profiling relied on immunoSEQ multiplex PCR, and the TCRdb table lists in-frame clones only, not all of them. For V, J and clone size, that table is used; D and trimming come from the DNA. The sample consists of 70,000 to 100,000 clones, less than 90% of them appearing once. The sequenced material came from peripheral blood. The rearrangement joins TRBV24-1 to TRBJ2-7; the D gene is possibly TRBD1 (5 bases). This receptor was identified in a man aged 80 or over with active or convalescent COVID-19. The CDR3 DNA is TGTGCCACCAGTGATCAAACAGGCTACGAGCAGTACTTC. Amino acid sequence: CATSDQTGYEQYF.